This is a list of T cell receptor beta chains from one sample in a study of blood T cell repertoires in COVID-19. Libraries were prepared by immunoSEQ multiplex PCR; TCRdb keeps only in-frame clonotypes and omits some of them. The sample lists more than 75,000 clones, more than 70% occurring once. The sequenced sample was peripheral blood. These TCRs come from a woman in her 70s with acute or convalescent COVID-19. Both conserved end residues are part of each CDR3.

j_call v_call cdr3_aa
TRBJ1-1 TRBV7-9 CASSLEGLNTEAFF
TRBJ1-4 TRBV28 CASSPSGTGMEEKLFF
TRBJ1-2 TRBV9 CASSVGLQITGGGLYGYTF
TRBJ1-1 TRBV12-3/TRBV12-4 CASSYEGEAFF
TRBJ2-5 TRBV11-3 CASSHRTSGGQETQYF
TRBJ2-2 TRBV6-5 CASSYYGTAAAGELFF
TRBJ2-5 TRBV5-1 CASSLYRKETQYF
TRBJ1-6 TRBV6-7 CASTQTSEGPNSPLHF
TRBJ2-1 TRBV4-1 CASSQTSGAYNEQFF
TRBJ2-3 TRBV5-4 CASSLGIGGGPDTQYF
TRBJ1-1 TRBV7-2 CASSLVKVRSSEAFF
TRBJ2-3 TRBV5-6 CASSLETGTDTQYF
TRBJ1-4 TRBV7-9 CASSLGSGPHEKLFF
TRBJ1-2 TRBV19 CASSDLQGAIYGYTF
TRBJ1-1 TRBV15 CATSTQGDTEAFF
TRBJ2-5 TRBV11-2 CASSPQGALGETQYF
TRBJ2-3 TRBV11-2 CASSLFGGGQDTQYF
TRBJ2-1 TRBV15 CATSRDRPGGWDEQFF
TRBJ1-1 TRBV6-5 CASRGATGEAFF
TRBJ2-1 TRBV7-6 CASSPQGGATYNEQFF
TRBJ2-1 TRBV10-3 CAITGQGRIDEQFF
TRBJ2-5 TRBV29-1 CSGSTSGSGETQYF
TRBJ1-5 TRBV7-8 CASSSPVEPGPQHF
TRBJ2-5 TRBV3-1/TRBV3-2 CASSQGGGGGETQYF
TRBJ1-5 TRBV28 CASSFTLLQGAADQPQHF
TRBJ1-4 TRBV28 CASSLRLQGAGEKLFF
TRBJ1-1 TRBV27 CASSLGTGPMNTEAFF
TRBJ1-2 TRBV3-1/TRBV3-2 CASSQMGQLNYGYTF
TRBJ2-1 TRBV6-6 CASRIGLAGRNEQFF
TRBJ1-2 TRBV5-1 CASSLPNASANYGYTF
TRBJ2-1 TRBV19 CASSSTSGRAAEQFF
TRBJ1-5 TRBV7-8 CASSPGQGINQPQHF
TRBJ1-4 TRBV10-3 CAISEEYEQPNEKLFF
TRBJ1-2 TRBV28 CASSSSGTGNYGYTF
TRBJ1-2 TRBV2 CASRAGGLGYTF
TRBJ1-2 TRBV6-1 CASTEVDTTRGYTF
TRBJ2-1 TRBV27 CASSLSQGESYNEQFF
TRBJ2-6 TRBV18 CASSLGQGDSGANVLTF
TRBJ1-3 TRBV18 CASSGQRLGNTIYF
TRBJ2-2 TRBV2 CASSSGGWNTGELFF
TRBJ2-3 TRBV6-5 CASGRGAQDTQYF
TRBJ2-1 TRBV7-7 CASSLSHRVDNEQFF
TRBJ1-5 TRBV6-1 CASSERGQGKDQPQHF
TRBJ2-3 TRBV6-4 CASRLDGNTDTQYF
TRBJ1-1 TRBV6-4 CASSERRGTEAFF
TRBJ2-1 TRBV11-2 CASSERNEQFF
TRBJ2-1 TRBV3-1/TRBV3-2 CASSQATGGNNEQFF